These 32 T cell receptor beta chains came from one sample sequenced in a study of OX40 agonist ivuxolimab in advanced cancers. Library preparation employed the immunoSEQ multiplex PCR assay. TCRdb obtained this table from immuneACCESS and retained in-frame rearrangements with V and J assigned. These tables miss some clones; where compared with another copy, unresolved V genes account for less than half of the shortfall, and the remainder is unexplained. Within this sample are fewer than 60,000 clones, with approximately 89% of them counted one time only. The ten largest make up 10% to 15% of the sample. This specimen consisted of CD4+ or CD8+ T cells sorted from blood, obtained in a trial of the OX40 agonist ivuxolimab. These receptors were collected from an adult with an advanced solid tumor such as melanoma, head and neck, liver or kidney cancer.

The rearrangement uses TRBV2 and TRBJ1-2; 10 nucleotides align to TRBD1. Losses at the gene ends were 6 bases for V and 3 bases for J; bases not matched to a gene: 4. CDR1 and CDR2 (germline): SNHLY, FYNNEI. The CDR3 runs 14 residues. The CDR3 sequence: CASSSGQGDYGYTF. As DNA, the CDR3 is TGTGCCAGCAGCTCCGGACAGGGGGACTATGGCTACACCTTC. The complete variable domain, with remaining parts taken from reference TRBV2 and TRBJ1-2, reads EPEVTQTPSHQVTQMGQEVILRCVPISNHLYFYWYRQILGQKVEFLVSFYNNEISEKSEIFDDQFSVERPDGSNFTLKIRSTKLEDSAMYFCASSSGQGDYGYTFGSGTRLTVV.

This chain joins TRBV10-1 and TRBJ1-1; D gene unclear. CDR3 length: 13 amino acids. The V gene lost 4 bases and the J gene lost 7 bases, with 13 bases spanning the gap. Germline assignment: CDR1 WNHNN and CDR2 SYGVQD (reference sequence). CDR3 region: CASSGTVAGEAFF. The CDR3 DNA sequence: TGCGCCAGCAGTGGGACCGTCGCGGGTGAAGCTTTCTTT.

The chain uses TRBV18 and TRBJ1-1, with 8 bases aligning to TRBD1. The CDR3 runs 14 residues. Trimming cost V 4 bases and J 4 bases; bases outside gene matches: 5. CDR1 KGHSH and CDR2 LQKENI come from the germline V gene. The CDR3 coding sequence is TGTGCCAGCTCACAGTCAACAGGGGGCACTGAAGCTTTCTTT. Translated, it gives CASSQSTGGTEAFF.

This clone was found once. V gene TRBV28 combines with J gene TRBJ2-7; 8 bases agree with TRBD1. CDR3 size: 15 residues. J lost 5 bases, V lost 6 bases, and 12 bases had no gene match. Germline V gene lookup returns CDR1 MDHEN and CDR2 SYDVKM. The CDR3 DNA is TGTGCCAGCAGCCCCCCGGACAGGGCATCCCACGAGCAGTACTTC. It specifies CASSPPDRASHEQYF.

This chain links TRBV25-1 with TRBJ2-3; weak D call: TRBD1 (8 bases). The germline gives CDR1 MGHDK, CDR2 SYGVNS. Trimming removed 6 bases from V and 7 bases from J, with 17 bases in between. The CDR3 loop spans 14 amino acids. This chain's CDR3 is CASSPGGGGYTQYF. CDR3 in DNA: TGTGCCAGCAGCCCAGGGGGCGGGGGATATACGCAGTATTTT.

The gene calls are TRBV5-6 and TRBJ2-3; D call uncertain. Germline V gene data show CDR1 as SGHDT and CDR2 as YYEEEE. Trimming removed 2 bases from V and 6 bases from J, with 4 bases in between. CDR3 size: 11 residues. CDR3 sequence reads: CASSLRDTQYF. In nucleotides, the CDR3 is TGTGCCAGCAGCTTAAGGGATACGCAGTATTTT.

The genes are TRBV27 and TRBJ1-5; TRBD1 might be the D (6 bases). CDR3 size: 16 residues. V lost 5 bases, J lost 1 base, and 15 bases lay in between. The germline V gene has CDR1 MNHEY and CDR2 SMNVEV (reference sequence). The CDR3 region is CASSRGGPRSNQPQHF. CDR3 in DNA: TGTGCCAGCAGTCGGGGGGGGCCTAGAAGCAATCAGCCCCAGCATTTT.

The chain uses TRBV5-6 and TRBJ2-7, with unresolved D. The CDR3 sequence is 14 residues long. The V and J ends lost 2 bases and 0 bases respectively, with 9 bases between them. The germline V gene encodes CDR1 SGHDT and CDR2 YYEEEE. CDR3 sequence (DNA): TGTGCCAGCAGCTTCCTCGCCGACTCCTACGAGCAGTACTTC. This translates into CASSFLADSYEQYF.

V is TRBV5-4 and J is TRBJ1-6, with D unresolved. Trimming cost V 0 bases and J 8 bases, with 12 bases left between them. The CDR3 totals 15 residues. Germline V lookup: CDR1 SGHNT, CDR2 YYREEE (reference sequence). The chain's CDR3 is CASSLEAGRYSPLHF. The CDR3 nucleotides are TGTGCCAGCAGCTTGGAGGCAGGCCGGTATTCACCCCTCCACTTT.

The chain's CDR3 is CASRHWGGPPYTGELFF. The CDR3 DNA is TGCGCCAGCAGGCACTGGGGGGGCCCCCCTTACACCGGGGAGCTGTTTTTT. The chain combines TRBV5-1 with TRBJ2-2; D is perhaps TRBD2 (7 bases). Germline CDR1 reads SGHRS; CDR2 reads YFSETQ. This CDR3 is built from 17 residues. V was shortened by 5 bases and J by 3 bases, with 20 bases between the two germline ends.

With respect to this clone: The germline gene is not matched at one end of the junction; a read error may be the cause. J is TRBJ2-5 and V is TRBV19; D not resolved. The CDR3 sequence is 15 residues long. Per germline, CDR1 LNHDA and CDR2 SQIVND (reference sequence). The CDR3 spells CASSPSRTPQGTQYF. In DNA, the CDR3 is TGTGCCAGTAGTCCTTCCCGGACGCCCCAAGGGACCCAGTACTTC.

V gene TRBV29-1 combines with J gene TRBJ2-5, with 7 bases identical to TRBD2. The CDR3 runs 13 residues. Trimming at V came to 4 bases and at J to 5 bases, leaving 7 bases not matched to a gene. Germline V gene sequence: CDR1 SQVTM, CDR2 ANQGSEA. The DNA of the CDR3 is TGCAGCGTTGCGGGGAGGGCCTGGGAGACCCAGTACTTC. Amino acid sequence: CSVAGRAWETQYF.

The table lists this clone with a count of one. The CDR3 is CASSLAGVNQETQYF. CDR3 DNA sequence: TGTGCCAGCAGCTTGGCCGGTGTGAACCAAGAGACCCAGTACTTC. The chain joins TRBV5-6 to TRBJ2-5, with D uncertain. V dropped 0 bases and J dropped 0 bases, with 9 bases sitting between them. Germline loops: CDR1 SGHDT, CDR2 YYEEEE. The CDR3 is 15 residues long.

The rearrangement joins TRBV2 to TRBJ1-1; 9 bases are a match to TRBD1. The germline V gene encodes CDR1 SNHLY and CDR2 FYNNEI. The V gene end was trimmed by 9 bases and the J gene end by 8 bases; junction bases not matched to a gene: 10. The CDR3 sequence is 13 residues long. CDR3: CARSGQGEAEAFF. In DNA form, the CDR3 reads TGTGCCAGGTCGGGACAGGGTGAGGCAGAAGCTTTCTTT.

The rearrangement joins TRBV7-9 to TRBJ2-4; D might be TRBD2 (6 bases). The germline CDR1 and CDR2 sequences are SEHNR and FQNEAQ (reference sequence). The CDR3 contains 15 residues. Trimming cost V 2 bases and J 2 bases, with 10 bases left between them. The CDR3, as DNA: TGTGCCAGCAGCTTAATGGAGGGGACCAAAAACATTCAGTACTTC. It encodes CASSLMEGTKNIQYF.

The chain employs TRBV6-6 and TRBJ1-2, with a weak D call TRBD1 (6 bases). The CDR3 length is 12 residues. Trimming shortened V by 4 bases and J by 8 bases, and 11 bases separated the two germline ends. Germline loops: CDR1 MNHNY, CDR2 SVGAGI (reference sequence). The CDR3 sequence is CASSSTGPGYTF. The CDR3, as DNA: TGTGCCAGCAGTTCTACAGGGCCCGGCTACACCTTC.

For the CDR3, the DNA is TGTGCCAGCAGCCCGAGGTCCGGCCCGAGGCAGATAAACATTCAGTACTTC. It codes for CASSPRSGPRQINIQYF. This chain links TRBV11-2 with TRBJ2-4, with D unclear. Germline V gene sequence: CDR1 SGHAT, CDR2 FQNNGV. V was clipped by 5 bases and J by 6 bases, with 23 bases between them. This CDR3 contains 17 residues.

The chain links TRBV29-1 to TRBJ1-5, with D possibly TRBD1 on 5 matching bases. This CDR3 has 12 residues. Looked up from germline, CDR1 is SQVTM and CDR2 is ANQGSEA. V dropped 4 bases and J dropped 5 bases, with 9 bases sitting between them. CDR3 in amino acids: CSVGDGDQPQHF. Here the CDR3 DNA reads TGCAGCGTTGGGGACGGCGATCAGCCCCAGCATTTT.

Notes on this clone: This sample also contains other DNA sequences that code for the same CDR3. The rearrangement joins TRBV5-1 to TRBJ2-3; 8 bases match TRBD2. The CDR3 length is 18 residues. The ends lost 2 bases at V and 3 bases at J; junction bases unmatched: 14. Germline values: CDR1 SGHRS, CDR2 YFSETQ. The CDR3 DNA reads TGCGCCAGCAGCTTAATGGGGGGTCGCGGGAGGCCAACAGATACGCAGTATTTT. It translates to CASSLMGGRGRPTDTQYF.

The CDR3 here is CATQWGVTGELFF. The DNA for the CDR3 is TGCGCCACCCAATGGGGGGTAACCGGGGAGCTGTTTTTT. V gene TRBV10-1 combines with J gene TRBJ2-2; the D gene is possibly TRBD2 (6 bases). This CDR3 region has 13 residues. Germline CDR1 and CDR2: WNHNN and SYGVQD (reference sequence). V lost 10 bases to trimming and J lost 5 bases, with 14 bases between them.

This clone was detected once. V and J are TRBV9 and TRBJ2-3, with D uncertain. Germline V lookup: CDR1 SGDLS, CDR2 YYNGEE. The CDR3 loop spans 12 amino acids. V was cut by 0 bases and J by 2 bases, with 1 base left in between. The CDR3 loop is CASSVATDTQYF. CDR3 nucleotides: TGTGCCAGCAGCGTAGCCACAGATACGCAGTATTTT.

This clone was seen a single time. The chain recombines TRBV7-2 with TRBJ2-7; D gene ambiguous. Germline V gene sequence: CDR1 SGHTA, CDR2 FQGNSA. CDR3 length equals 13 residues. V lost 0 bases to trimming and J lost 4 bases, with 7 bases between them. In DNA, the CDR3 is TGTGCCAGCAGCTTAGCGCCAGGTTACGAGCAGTACTTC. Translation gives CASSLAPGYEQYF. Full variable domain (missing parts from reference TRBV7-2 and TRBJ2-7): GAGVSQSPSNKVTEKGKDVELRCDPISGHTALYWYRQSLGQGLEFLIYFQGNSAPDKSGLPSDRFSAERTGGSVSTLTIQRTQQEDSAVYLCASSLAPGYEQYFGPGTRLTVT.

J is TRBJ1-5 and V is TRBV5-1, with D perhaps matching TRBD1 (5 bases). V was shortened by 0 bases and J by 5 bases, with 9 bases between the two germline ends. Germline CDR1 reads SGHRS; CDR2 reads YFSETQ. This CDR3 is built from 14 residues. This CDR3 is CASSLEGLDQPQHF. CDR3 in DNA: TGCGCCAGCAGCTTGGAGGGGCTGGATCAGCCCCAGCATTTT.

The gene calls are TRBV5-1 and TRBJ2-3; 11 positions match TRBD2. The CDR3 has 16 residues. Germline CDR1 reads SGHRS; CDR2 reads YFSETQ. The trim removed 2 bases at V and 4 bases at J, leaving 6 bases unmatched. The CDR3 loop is CASSLLAGGPSDTQYF. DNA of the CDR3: TGCGCCAGCAGCTTATTAGCGGGAGGGCCGTCAGATACGCAGTATTTT.

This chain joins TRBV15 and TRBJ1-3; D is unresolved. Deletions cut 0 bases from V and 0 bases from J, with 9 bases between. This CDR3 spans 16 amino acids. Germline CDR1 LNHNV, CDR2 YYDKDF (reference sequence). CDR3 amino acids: CATSRDPQISGNTIYF. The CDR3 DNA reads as TGTGCCACCAGCAGAGATCCCCAAATCTCTGGAAACACCATATATTTT. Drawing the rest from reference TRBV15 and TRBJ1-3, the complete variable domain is DAMVIQNPRYQVTQFGKPVTLSCSQTLNHNVMYWYQQKSSQAPKLLFHYYDKDFNNEADTPDNFQSRRPNTSFCFLDIRSPGLGDTAMYLCATSRDPQISGNTIYFGEGSWLTVV.

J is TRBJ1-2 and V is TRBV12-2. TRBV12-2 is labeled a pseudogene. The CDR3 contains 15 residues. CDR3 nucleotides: TGTGCAAGTCGCTTAAATGGGGGAGCGGGCTATGGCTACACCTTC. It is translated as CASRLNGGAGYGYTF.

CDR3 sequence reads: CASSLPGSSPLHF. The DNA for the CDR3 is TGTGCCAGCAGCTTGCCCGGGAGTTCACCCCTCCACTTT. The chain uses TRBV11-2 and TRBJ1-6; D unclear. Germline V lookup: CDR1 SGHAT, CDR2 FQNNGV. The CDR3 is made up of 13 amino acids. With 3 bases removed from V and 9 bases from J, the gap between germline ends came to 9 bases.

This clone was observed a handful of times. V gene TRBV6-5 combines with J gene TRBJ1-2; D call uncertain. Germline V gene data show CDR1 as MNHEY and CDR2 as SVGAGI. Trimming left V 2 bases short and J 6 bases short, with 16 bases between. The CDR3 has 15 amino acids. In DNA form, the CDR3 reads TGTGCCAGCAGTTACGCGAGGGCGGGGAGCGATGGCTACACCTTC. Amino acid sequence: CASSYARAGSDGYTF.

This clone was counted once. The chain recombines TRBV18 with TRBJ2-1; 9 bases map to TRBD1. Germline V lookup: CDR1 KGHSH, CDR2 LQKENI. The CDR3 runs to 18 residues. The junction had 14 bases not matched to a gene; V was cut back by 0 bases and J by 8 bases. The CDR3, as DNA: TGTGCCAGCTCACCACCGGGACAGGGTTTCCGAAGTAAAGATGAGCAGTTCTTC. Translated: CASSPPGQGFRSKDEQFF.

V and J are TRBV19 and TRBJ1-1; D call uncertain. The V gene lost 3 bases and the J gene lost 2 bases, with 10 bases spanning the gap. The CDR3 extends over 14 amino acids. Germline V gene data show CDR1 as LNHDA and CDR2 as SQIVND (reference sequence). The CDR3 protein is CASSIYQTNTEAFF. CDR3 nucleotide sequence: TGTGCCAGTAGTATCTATCAGACCAACACTGAAGCTTTCTTT. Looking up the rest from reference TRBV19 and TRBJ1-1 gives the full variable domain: DGGITQSPKYLFRKEGQNVTLSCEQNLNHDAMYWYRQDPGQGLRLIYYSQIVNDFQKGDIAEGYSVSREKKESFPLTVTSAQKNPTAFYLCASSIYQTNTEAFFGQGTRLTVV.

CDR3 coding DNA: TGTGCCAGCTCACCGGGGGGGCCCTACAATGAGCAGTTCTTC. It is translated as CASSPGGPYNEQFF. This sequence joins TRBV18 and TRBJ2-1; weak D call: TRBD2 (7 bases). The germline gives CDR1 KGHSH, CDR2 LQKENI. V was clipped by 3 bases and J by 2 bases, with 8 bases between them. The CDR3 is 14 amino acids.

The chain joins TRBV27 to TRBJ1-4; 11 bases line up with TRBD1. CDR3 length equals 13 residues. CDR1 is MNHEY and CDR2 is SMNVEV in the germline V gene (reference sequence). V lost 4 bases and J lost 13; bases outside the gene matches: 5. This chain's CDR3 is CASSSDRGLRLFF. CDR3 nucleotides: TGTGCCAGCAGTTCGGACAGGGGGCTTCGACTGTTTTTT. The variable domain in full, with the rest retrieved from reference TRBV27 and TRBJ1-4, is EAQVTQNPRYLITVTGKKLTVTCSQNMNHEYMSWYRQDPGLGLRQIYYSMNVEVTDKGDVPEGYKVSRKEKRNFPLILESPSPNQTSLYFCASSSDRGLRLFFGSGTQLSVL.